A single sample gave rise to the 21 T cell receptor beta chains below, sequenced in a study of blood T cell repertoires in COVID-19. Using immunoSEQ multiplex PCR, the repertoire was profiled, and TCRdb retains in-frame clones only, with some absent. This sample yields hundreds of thousands of clones, of which about 85% are seen a single time; approximately 7.9% belongs to the top ten. Sequenced material: peripheral blood. The receptors were sampled from a man aged 55 to 70 who had recovered from COVID-19.

This clone showed up just once. This chain joins TRBV5-1 and TRBJ2-2; no reliable D call. The CDR3 contains 14 residues. Trimming cost V 0 bases and J 4 bases, with 7 bases left between them. The germline V gene has CDR1 SGHRS and CDR2 YFSETQ. The DNA of the CDR3 is TGCGCCAGCAGCTTGGGTTGGGCCACCGGGGAGCTGTTTTTT. Translated: CASSLGWATGELFF.

This chain links TRBV27 with TRBJ2-1; 8 positions agree with TRBD2. The CDR3 loop spans 15 amino acids. Trimming took 4 bases from V and 7 from J; bases not matched to a gene: 9. Germline V gene sequence: CDR1 MNHEY, CDR2 SMNVEV (reference sequence). CDR3 nucleotides: TGTGCCAGCAGTTCCCGGGGGGGCTTACGGAATGAGCAGTTCTTC. This sequence encodes CASSSRGGLRNEQFF.

The chain is built from TRBV6-2 or TRBV6-3 and TRBJ2-7; 8 bases map to TRBD1. The V gene's germline CDR1 is MNHEY and CDR2 SVGEGT. The trim removed 2 bases at V and 3 bases at J, leaving 6 bases unmatched. The CDR3 is 15 amino acids. This CDR3 reads CASSYGRTGSYEQYF. CDR3 DNA sequence: TGTGCCAGCAGTTACGGACGGACAGGGAGCTACGAGCAGTACTTC.

The V gene is TRBV12-5, the J gene TRBJ2-5; weak D call: TRBD2 (5 bases). The CDR3 consists of 14 residues. V lost 0 bases and J 7 bases, leaving 12 bases between the germline ends. CDR1 and CDR2 (germline): LGHNT, FRNRAP. For the CDR3, the DNA is TGTGCTAGTGGTTTGGTACGAGCGGTCGGGACCCAGTACTTC. Translated, it gives CASGLVRAVGTQYF.

This clone showed up just a few times. This chain joins TRBV2 and TRBJ2-5; TRBD1 might be the D (6 bases). In germline, CDR1 is SNHLY, CDR2 FYNNEI. The CDR3 runs to 12 residues. Trimming cost V 4 bases and J 5 bases, with 8 bases left between them. The DNA of the CDR3 is TGTGCCAGCAGTGTGAGGGGGGAGACCCAGTACTTC. Its protein is CASSVRGETQYF.

The genes are TRBV10-3 and TRBJ1-3; no firm D call. V shed 5 bases and J shed 2 bases, with 10 bases lying between them. The length of the CDR3 is 14 residues. The germline V gene encodes CDR1 ENHRY and CDR2 SYGVKD. CDR3 loop: CAISRENPGNTIYF. CDR3 nucleotides: TGTGCCATCAGTCGGGAAAATCCTGGAAACACCATATATTTT.

The chain couples TRBV20-1 to TRBJ1-4; 7 bases are shared with TRBD1. The CDR3 is 14 amino acids. From germline, CDR1 is DFQATT and CDR2 SNEGSKA (reference sequence). Trimming took 3 bases from V and 11 from J; bases not matched to a gene: 12. In nucleotides, the CDR3 is TGCAGTGCTAGTCCCAGCCAGGGGGTTGTGAAACTGTTTTTT. As protein: CSASPSQGVVKLFF.

The V and J genes are TRBV7-8 and TRBJ1-6; no reliable D call. CDR3 length equals 14 residues. V dropped 6 bases and J dropped 0 bases, with 6 bases sitting between them. Germline CDR1 SGHVS, CDR2 FQNEAQ. CDR3 nucleotide sequence: TGTGCCAGCAGTTTGAGCTCCTATAATTCACCCCTCCACTTT. Translating gives CASSLSSYNSPLHF. The full variable domain, with the rest looked up from reference TRBV7-8 and TRBJ1-6, is GAGVSQSPRYKVAKRGQDVALRCDPISGHVSLFWYQQALGQGPEFLTYFQNEAQLDKSGLPSDRFFAERPEGSVSTLKIQRTQQEDSAVYLCASSLSSYNSPLHFGNGTRLTVT.

V and J are TRBV5-5 and TRBJ1-3; D not resolved. V lost 1 base to trimming and J lost 0 bases, with 8 bases between them. Looked up from germline, CDR1 is SGHKS and CDR2 is YYEKEE (reference sequence). The CDR3 runs to 15 residues. CDR3 amino acids: CASSLFGSSGNTIYF. The DNA of the CDR3 is TGTGCCAGCAGCTTGTTCGGGAGCTCTGGAAACACCATATATTTT. The entire variable domain, with the rest obtained from reference TRBV5-5 and TRBJ1-3, is as follows: DAGVTQSPTHLIKTRGQQVTLRCSPISGHKSVSWYQQVLGQGPQFIFQYYEKEERGRGNFPDRFSARQFPNYSSELNVNALLLGDSALYLCASSLFGSSGNTIYFGEGSWLTVV.

The genes are TRBV14 and TRBJ1-4, with TRBD1 identical over 7 bases. Germline assignment: CDR1 SGHDN and CDR2 FVKESK. Unmatched junction bases numbered 12, after V lost 3 bases and J lost 5 bases. The CDR3 contains 17 residues. The CDR3: CASSQNVRDRGNEKLFF. In DNA, the CDR3 is TGTGCCAGCAGCCAGAACGTCCGGGACAGAGGAAATGAAAAACTGTTTTTT. Full variable domain (outside the CDR3, taken from reference TRBV14 and TRBJ1-4): EAGVTQFPSHSVIEKGQTVTLRCDPISGHDNLYWYRRVMGKEIKFLLHFVKESKQDESGMPNNRFLAERTGGTYSTLKVQPAELEDSGVYFCASSQNVRDRGNEKLFFGSGTQLSVL.

The chain couples TRBV7-9 to TRBJ2-7; D not resolved. The V end was cut by 4 bases, the J end by 0 bases, with 4 bases between. CDR3 length: 12 amino acids. The germline V gene encodes CDR1 SEHNR and CDR2 FQNEAQ (reference sequence). The CDR3 DNA follows: TGTGCCAGCAGCTCGAGCTCCTACGAGCAGTACTTC. This translates into CASSSSSYEQYF.

The chain uses TRBV5-1 and TRBJ1-6; D gene ambiguous. CDR1 is SGHRS, CDR2 YFSETQ, per germline. Trimming took 0 bases from V and 10 from J, leaving 11 bases between them. The CDR3 covers 14 residues. The CDR3 sequence: CASSLGAERSPLHF. The CDR3 DNA sequence: TGCGCCAGCAGCTTGGGGGCTGAGAGATCACCCCTCCACTTT. Full variable domain (remainder filled in from reference TRBV5-1 and TRBJ1-6): KAGVTQTPRYLIKTRGQQVTLSCSPISGHRSVSWYQQTPGQGLQFLFEYFSETQRNKGNFPGRFSGRQFSNSRSEMNVSTLELGDSALYLCASSLGAERSPLHFGNGTRLTVT.

The chain employs TRBV7-6 and TRBJ2-2, with D possibly matching TRBD2 (5 bases). Trimming stripped 0 bases from V and 2 bases from J, with 10 bases between. The CDR3 sequence is 16 residues long. Germline assignment: CDR1 SGHVS and CDR2 FNYEAQ. The CDR3 loop is CASSLARAQNTGELFF. CDR3 in DNA: TGTGCCAGCAGCTTAGCGAGGGCACAAAACACCGGGGAGCTGTTTTTT.

The chain is built from TRBV2 and TRBJ1-2; 7 nucleotides agree with TRBD1. The CDR3 is 13 amino acids. The germline V gene encodes CDR1 SNHLY and CDR2 FYNNEI. With 5 bases clipped from V and 9 bases from J, the junction kept 9 bases outside the gene matches. CDR3: CASSLRGTESYTF. As DNA, the CDR3 is TGTGCCAGCAGTCTTCGTGGGACAGAAAGCTACACCTTC.

The V gene is TRBV7-2, the J gene TRBJ2-2, with D perhaps TRBD1 (6 bases). The germline V gene has CDR1 SGHTA and CDR2 FQGNSA. Between the trimmed V and J ends, which lost 1 base and 4 bases, there was a span of 13 bases. There are 16 residues in the CDR3. CDR3 nucleotides: TGTGCCAGCAGCTTAGGATACAGGGCGGGCACCGGGGAGCTGTTTTTT. Amino acids: CASSLGYRAGTGELFF.

The chain combines TRBV9 with TRBJ2-5, with TRBD2 matching over 9 bases. This CDR3 comprises 17 residues. The V segment lost 0 bases and the J segment 2 bases; nucleotides outside the gene matches: 8. CDR1 and CDR2 (germline): SGDLS, YYNGEE. The CDR3 reads CASSVEASGAPQETQYF. The CDR3 DNA sequence: TGTGCCAGCAGCGTAGAGGCTAGCGGGGCCCCTCAAGAGACCCAGTACTTC.

V gene TRBV7-8 combines with J gene TRBJ2-7, with 8 bases lining up with TRBD1. Germline trimming cut 5 bases from V and 0 bases from J; bases unmatched to any gene: 9. The germline V gene encodes CDR1 SGHVS and CDR2 FQNEAQ. The CDR3 covers 16 residues. The CDR3 DNA is TGTGCCAGCAGCCCCTGGATTGGACAGGGCTCCTACGAGCAGTACTTC. Amino acids: CASSPWIGQGSYEQYF.

This chain joins TRBV5-1 and TRBJ2-5; D unresolved. The CDR3 has 16 amino acids. Germline lookup yields CDR1 SGHRS and CDR2 YFSETQ. Trimming pared 4 bases from V and 1 base from J, leaving 17 bases between. The chain's CDR3 is CASSPDWPILQETQYF. The CDR3 DNA reads TGCGCCAGCAGCCCCGACTGGCCCATACTCCAAGAGACCCAGTACTTC.

The chain joins TRBV7-2 to TRBJ2-1, with a tentative D call TRBD1 (7 bases). The CDR3 runs 13 residues. Germline CDR1 and CDR2: SGHTA and FQGNSA. Trimming cost V 11 bases and J 2 bases, with 13 bases left between them. The DNA of the CDR3 is TGTGCCGAGGGCAGGGGGGCCTACAATGAGCAGTTCTTC. It encodes CAEGRGAYNEQFF.

This chain joins TRBV11-2 and TRBJ1-3, with D tentatively TRBD1 (5 bases). V gave up 0 bases and J gave up 4 bases, with 16 bases separating them. The V gene's germline CDR1 is SGHAT and CDR2 FQNNGV. There are 17 residues in the CDR3. The CDR3 region is CASSLDRRGESGNTIYF. The CDR3 DNA is TGTGCCAGCAGCTTAGATCGAAGGGGCGAATCAGGAAACACCATATATTTT.

This clone has just a few counts. CDR3 sequence reads: CASRKTGRTGELFF. CDR3 DNA sequence: TGTGCCAGCAGAAAGACAGGAAGAACCGGGGAGCTGTTTTTT. The V gene is TRBV9, the J gene TRBJ2-2, with D maybe TRBD1 (6 bases). The CDR3 is made up of 14 amino acids. Looked up from germline, CDR1 is SGDLS and CDR2 is YYNGEE. Trimming left V 5 bases short and J 5 bases short, with 13 bases between. The full variable domain, with the rest looked up from reference TRBV9 and TRBJ2-2, is DSGVTQTPKHLITATGQRVTLRCSPRSGDLSVYWYQQSLDQGLQFLIQYYNGEERAKGNILERFSAQQFPDLHSELNLSSLELGDSALYFCASRKTGRTGELFFGEGSRLTVL.